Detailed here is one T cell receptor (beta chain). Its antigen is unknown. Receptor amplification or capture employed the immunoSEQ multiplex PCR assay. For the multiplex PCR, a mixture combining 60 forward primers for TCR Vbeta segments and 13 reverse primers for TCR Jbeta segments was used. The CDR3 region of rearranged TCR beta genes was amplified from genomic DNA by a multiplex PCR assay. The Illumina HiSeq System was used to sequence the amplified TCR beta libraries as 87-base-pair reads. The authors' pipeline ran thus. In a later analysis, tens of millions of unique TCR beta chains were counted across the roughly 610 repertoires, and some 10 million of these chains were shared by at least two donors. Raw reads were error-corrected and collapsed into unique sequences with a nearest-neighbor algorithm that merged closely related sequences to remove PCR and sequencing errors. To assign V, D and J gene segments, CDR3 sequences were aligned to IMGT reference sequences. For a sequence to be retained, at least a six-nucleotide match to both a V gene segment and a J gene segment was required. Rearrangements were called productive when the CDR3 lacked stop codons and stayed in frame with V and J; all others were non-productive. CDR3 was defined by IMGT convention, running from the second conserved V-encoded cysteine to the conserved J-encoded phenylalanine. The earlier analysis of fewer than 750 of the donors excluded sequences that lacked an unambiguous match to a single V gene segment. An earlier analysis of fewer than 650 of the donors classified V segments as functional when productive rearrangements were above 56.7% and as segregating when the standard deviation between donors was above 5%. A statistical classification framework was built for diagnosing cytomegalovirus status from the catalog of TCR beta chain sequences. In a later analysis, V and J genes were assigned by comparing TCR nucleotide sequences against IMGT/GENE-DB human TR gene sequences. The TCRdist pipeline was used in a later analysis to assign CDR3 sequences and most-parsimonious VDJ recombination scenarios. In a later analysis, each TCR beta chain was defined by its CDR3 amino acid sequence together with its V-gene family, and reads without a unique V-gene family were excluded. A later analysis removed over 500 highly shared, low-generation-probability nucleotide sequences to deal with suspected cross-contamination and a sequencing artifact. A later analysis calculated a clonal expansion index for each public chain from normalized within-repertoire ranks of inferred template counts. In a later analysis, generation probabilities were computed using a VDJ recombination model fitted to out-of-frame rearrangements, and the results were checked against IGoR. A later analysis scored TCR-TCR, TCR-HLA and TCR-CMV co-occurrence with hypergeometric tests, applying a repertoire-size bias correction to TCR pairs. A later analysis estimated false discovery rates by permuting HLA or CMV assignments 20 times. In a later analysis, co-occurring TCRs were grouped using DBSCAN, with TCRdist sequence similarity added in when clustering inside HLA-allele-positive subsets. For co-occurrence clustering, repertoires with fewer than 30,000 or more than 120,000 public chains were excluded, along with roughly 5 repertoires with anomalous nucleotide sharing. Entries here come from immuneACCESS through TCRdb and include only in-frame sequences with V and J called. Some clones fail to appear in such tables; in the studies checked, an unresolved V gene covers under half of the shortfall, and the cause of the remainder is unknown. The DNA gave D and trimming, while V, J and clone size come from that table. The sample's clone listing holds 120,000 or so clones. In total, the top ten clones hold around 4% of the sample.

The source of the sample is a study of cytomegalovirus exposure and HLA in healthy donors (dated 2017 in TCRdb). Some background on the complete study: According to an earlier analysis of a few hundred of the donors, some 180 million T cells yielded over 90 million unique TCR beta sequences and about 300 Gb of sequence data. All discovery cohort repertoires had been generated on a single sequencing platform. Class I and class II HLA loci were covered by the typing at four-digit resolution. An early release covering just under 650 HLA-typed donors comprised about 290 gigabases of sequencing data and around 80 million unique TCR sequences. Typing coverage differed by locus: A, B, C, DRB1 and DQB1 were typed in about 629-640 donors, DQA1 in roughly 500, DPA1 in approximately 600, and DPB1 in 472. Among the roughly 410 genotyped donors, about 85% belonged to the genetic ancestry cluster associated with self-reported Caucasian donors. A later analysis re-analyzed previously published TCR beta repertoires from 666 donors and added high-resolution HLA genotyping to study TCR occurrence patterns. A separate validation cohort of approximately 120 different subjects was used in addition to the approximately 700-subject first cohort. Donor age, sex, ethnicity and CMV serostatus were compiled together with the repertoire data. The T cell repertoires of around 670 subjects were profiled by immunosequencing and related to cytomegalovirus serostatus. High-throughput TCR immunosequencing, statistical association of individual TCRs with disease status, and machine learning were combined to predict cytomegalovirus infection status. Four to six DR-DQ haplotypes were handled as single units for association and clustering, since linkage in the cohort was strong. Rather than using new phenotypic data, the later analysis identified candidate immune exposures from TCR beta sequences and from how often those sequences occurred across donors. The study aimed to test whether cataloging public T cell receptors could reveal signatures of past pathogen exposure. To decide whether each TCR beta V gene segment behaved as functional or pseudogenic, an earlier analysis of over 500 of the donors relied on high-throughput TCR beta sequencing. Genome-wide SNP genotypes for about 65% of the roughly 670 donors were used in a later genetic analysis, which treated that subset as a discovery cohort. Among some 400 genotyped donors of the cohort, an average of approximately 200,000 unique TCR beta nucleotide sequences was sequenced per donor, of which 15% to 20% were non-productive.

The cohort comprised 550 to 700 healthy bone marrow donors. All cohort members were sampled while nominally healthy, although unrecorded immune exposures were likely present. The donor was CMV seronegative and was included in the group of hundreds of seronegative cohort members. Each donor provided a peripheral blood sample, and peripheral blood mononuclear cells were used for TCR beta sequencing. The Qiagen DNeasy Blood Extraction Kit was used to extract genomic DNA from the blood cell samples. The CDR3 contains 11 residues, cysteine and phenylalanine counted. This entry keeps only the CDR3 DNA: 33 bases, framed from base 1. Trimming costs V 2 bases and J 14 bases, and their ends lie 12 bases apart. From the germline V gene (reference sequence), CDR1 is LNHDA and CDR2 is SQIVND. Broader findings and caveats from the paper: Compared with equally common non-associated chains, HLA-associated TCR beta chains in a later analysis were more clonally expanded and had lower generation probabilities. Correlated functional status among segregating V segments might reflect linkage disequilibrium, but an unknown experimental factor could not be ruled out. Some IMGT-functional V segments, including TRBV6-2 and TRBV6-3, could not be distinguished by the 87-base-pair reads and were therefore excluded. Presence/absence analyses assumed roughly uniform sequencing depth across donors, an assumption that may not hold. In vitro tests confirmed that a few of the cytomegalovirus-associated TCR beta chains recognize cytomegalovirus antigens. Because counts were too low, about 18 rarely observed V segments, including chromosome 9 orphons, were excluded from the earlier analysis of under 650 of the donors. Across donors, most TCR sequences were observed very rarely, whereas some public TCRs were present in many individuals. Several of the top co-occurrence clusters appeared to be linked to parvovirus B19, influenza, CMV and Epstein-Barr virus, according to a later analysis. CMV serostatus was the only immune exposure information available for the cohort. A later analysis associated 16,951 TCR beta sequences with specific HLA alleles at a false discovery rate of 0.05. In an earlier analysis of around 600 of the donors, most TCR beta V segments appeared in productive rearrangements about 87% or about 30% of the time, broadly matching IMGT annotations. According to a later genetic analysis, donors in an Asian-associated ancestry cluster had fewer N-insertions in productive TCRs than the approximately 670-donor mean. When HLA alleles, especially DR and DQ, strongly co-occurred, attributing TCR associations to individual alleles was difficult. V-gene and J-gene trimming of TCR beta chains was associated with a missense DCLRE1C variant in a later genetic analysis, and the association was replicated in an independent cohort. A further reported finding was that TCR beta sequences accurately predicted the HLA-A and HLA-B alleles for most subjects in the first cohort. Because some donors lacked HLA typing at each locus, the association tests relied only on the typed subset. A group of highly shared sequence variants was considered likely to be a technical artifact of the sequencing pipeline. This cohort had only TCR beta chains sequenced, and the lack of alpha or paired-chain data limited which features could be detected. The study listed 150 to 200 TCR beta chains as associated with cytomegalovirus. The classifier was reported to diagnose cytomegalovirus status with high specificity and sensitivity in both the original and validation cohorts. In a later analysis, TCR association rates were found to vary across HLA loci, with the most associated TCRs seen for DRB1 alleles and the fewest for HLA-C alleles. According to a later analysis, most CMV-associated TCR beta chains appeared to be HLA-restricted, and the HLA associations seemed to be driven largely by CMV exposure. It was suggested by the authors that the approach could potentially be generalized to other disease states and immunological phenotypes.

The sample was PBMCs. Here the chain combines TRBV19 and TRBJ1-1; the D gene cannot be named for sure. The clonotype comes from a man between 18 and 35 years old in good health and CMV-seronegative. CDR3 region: CASSISLFYFF. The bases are TGTGCCAGTAGTATATCCCTATTTTACTTCTTT.